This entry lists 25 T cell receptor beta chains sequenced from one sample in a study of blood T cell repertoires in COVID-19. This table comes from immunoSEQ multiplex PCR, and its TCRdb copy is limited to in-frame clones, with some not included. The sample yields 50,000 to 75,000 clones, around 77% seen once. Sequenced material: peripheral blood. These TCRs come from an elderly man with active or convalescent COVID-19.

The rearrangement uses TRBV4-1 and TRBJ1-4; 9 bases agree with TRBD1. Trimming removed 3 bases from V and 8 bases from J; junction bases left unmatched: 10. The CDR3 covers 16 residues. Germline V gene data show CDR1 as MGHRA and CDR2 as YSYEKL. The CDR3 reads CASSQVLQGADEKLFF. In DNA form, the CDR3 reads TGCGCCAGCAGCCAGGTATTACAGGGGGCGGACGAAAAACTGTTTTTT.

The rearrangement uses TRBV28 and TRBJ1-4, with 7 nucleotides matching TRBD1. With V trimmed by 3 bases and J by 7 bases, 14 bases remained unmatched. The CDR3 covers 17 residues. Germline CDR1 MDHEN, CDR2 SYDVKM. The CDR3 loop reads CASSFVAGGPDGEKLFF. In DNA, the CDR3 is TGTGCCAGCAGTTTTGTGGCAGGGGGTCCTGACGGTGAAAAACTGTTTTTT.

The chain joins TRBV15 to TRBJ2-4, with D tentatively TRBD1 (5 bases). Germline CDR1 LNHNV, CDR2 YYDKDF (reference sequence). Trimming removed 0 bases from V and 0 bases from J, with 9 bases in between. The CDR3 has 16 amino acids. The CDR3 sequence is CATSRDREEAKNIQYF. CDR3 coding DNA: TGTGCCACCAGCAGAGACAGGGAAGAAGCCAAAAACATTCAGTACTTC.

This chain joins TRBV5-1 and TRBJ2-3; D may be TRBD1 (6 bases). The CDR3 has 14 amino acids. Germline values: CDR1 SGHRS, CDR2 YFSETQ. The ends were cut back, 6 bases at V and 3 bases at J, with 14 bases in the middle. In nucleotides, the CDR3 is TGCGCCAGCAAAGATTGGACAGCAACAGATACGCAGTATTTT. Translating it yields CASKDWTATDTQYF. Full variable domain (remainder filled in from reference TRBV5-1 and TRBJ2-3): KAGVTQTPRYLIKTRGQQVTLSCSPISGHRSVSWYQQTPGQGLQFLFEYFSETQRNKGNFPGRFSGRQFSNSRSEMNVSTLELGDSALYLCASKDWTATDTQYFGPGTRLTVL.

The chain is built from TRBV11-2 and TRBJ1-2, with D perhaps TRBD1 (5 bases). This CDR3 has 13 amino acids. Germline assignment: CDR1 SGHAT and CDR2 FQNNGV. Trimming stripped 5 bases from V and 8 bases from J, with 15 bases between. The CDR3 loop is CASSQPGGRGYTF. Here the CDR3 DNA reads TGTGCCAGCAGCCAGCCGGGGGGTCGGGGCTACACCTTC.

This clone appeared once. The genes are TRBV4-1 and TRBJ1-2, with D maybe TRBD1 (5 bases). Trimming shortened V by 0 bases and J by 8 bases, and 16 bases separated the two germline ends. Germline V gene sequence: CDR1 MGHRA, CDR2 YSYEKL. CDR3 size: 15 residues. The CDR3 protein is CASSQDNGAERGYTF. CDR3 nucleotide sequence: TGCGCCAGCAGCCAAGATAATGGGGCAGAACGAGGCTACACCTTC.

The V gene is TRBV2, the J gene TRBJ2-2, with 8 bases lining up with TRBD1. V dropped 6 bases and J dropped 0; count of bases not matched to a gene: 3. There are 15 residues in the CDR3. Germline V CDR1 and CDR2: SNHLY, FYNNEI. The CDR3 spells CASRWDRTNTGELFF. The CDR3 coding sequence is TGTGCCAGCAGATGGGACAGGACGAACACCGGGGAGCTGTTTTTT.

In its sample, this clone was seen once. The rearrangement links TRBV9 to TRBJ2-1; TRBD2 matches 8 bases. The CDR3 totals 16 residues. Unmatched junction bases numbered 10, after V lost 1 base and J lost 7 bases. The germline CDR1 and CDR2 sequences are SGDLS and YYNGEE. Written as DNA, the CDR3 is TGTGCCAGCAGCGTATGGGATGCGGGAGGAGGAAATGAGCAGTTCTTC. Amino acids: CASSVWDAGGGNEQFF.

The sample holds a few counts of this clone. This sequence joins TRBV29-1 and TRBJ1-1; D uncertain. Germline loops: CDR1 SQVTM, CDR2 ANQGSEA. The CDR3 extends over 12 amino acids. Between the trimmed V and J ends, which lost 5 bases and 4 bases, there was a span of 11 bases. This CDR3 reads CSVLGFSTEAFF. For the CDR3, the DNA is TGCAGCGTTCTCGGGTTTAGCACTGAAGCTTTCTTT. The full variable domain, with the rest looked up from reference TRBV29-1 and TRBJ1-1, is SAVISQKPSRDICQRGTSLTIQCQVDSQVTMMFWYRQQPGQSLTLIATANQGSEATYESGFVIDKFPISRPNLTFSTLTVSNMSPEDSSIYLCSVLGFSTEAFFGQGTRLTVV.

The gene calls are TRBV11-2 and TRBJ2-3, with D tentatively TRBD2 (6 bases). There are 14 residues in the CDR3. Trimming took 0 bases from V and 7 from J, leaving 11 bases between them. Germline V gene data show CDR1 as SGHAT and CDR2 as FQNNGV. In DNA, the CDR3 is TGTGCCAGCAGCTTAGACATTAGCGGTTATACGCAGTATTTT. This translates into CASSLDISGYTQYF.

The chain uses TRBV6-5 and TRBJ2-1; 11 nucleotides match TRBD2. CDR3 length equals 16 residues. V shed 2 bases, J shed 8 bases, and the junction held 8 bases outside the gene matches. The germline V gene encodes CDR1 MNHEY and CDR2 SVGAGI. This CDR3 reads CASSYLETSGAYEQFF. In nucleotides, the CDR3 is TGTGCCAGCAGTTACCTTGAGACTAGCGGGGCATATGAGCAGTTCTTC.

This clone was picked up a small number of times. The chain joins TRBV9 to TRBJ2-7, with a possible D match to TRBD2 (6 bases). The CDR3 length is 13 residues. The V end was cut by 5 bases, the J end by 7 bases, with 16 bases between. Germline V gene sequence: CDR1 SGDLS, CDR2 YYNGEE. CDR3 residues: CASSLFWGEEQYF. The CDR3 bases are TGTGCCAGCAGTTTGTTTTGGGGGGAGGAGCAGTACTTC.

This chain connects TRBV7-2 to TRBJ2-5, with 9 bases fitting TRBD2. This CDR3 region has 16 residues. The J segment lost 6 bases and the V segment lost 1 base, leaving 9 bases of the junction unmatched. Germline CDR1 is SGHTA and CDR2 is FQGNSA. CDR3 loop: CASSLGLSGSYQTQYF. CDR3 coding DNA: TGTGCCAGCAGCTTAGGACTTAGCGGGAGTTACCAGACCCAGTACTTC.

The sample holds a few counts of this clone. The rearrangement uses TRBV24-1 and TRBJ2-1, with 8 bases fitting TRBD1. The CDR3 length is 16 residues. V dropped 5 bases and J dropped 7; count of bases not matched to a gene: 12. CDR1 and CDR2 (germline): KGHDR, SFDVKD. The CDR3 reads CATSARQGRRKNEQFF. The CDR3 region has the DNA TGTGCCACCAGTGCCAGACAGGGGAGGAGAAAAAATGAGCAGTTCTTC.

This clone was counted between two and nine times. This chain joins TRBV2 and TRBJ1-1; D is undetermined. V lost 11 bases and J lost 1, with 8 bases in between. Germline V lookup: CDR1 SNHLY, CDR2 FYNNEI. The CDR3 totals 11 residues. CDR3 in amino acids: CAGSGNTEAFF. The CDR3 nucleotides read TGTGCCGGATCAGGGAACACTGAAGCTTTCTTT.

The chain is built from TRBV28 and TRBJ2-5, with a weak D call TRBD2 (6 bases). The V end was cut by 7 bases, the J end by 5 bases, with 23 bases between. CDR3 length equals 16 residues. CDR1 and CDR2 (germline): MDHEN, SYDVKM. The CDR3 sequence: CASTLGASVAEETQYF. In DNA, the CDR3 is TGTGCCAGCACCCTAGGGGCTAGCGTGGCGGAGGAGACCCAGTACTTC.

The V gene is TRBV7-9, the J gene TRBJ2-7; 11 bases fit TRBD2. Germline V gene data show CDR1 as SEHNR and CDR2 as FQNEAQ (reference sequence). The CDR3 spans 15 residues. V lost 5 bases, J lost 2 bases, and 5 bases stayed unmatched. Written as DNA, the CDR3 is TGTGCCAGCAGCCCTCCACTAGCGGGAGCCTACGAGCAGTACTTC. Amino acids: CASSPPLAGAYEQYF.

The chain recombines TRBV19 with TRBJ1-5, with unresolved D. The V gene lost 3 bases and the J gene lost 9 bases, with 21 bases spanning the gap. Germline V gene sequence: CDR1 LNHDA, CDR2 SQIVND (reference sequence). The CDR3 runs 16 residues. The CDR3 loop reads CASSIEGAGTWRPQHF. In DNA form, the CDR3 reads TGTGCCAGTAGTATCGAGGGCGCGGGCACTTGGAGGCCCCAGCATTTT.

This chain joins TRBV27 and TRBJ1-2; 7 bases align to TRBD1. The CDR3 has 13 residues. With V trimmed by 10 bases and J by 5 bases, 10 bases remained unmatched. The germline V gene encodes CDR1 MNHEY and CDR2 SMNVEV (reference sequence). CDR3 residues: CATWDSWGYGYTF. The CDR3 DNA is TGTGCCACCTGGGACAGCTGGGGTTATGGCTACACCTTC.

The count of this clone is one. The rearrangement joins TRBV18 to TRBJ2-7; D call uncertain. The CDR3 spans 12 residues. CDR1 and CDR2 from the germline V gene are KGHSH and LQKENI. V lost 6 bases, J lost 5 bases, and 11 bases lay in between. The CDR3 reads CASSPAGHEQYF. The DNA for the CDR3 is TGTGCCAGCTCGCCTGCTGGCCACGAGCAGTACTTC.

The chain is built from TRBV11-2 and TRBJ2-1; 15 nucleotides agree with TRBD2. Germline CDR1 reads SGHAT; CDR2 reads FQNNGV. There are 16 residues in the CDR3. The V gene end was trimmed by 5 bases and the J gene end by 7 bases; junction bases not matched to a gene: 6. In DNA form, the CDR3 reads TGTGCCAGCAGCCTGGGACTAGCGGGAGGAGAGAATGAGCAGTTCTTC. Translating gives CASSLGLAGGENEQFF.

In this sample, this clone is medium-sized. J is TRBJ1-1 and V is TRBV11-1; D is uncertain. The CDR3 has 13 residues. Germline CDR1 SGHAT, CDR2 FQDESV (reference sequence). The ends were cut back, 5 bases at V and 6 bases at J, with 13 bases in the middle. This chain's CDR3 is CASSRKEVPEAFF. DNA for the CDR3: TGTGCCAGCAGCAGGAAGGAGGTCCCTGAAGCTTTCTTT.

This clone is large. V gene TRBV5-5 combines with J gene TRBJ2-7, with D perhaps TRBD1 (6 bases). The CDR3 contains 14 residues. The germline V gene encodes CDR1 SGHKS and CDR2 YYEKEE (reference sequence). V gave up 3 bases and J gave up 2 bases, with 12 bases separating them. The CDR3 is CASSYFGQTYEQYF. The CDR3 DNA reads TGTGCCAGCAGCTACTTTGGACAGACCTACGAGCAGTACTTC. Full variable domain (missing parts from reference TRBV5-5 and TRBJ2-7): DAGVTQSPTHLIKTRGQQVTLRCSPISGHKSVSWYQQVLGQGPQFIFQYYEKEERGRGNFPDRFSARQFPNYSSELNVNALLLGDSALYLCASSYFGQTYEQYFGPGTRLTVT.

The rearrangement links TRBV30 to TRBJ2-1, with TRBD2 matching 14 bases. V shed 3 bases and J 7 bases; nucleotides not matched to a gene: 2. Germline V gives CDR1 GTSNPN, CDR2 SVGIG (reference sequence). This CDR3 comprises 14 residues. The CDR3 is CAWRTSGGGNEQFF. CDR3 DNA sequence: TGTGCCTGGAGGACTAGCGGGGGGGGGAATGAGCAGTTCTTC.

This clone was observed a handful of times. The CDR3 region has the DNA TGCAGCGCAGGGACTAGGCCTGACGGGGGGGAGCAGTACTTC. This translates into CSAGTRPDGGEQYF. The chain links TRBV29-1 to TRBJ2-7; 8 bases agree with TRBD2. CDR3 size: 14 residues. Unmatched junction bases numbered 15, after V lost 7 bases and J lost 7 bases. Germline CDR1 reads SQVTM; CDR2 reads ANQGSEA.